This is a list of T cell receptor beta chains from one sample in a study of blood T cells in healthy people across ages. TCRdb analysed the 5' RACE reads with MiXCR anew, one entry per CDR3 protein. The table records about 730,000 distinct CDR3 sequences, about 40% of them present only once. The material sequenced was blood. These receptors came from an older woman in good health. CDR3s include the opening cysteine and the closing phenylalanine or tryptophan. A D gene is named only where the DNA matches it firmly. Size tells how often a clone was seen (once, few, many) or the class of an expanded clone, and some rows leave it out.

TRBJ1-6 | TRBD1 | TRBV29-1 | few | TGCAGCGTCGGGACAGGGGATAATTCACCCCTCCACTTT | CSVGTGDNSPLHF
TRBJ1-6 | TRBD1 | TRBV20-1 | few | TGCAGTGCCTGGACAGGGGCTAACGGTTCACCCCTCCACTTT | CSAWTGANGSPLHF
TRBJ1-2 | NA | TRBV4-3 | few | TGCGCCAGCAGCCAAGATGGCGGGGGCGCGTACACCTTC | CASSQDGGGAYTF
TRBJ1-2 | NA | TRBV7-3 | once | TGTGCCAGCAGCTTAACCAGGGAAGCTAACTATGGCTACACCTTC | CASSLTREANYGYTF
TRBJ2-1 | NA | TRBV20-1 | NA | TGCAGTGCTAGAGATCTCCGGGGTGGGGGAAACAATGAGCAGTTCTTC | CSARDLRGGGNNEQFF
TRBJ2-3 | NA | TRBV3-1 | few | TGTGCCAGCAGCCAGGACCGCACAGATACGCAGTATTTT | CASSQDRTDTQYF
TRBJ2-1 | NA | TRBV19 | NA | TGTGCCAGTAGTATAGCGGGAGAGTTTGGAAATGAGCAGTTCTTC | CASSIAGEFGNEQFF
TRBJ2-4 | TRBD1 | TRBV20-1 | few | TGCAGTGCATCCGGGACAGGGTTTCTGCAGTACTTC | CSASGTGFLQYF
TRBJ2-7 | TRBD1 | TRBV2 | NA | TGTGCCAGCAGAAACAGGGGCGACGAGCAGTACTTC | CASRNRGDEQYF
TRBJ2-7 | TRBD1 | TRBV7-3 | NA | TGTGCCAGCAGCCAAGGACAGGGGATCCACAATGAGCAGTACTTC | CASSQGQGIHNEQYF
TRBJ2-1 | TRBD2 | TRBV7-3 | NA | TGTGCCAGCAGCTTAAAACCACTGGGACTAGCGGGGGGGAGCTCCTACAATGAGCAGTTCTTC | CASSLKPLGLAGGSSYNEQFF
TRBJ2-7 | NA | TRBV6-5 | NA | TGTGCCAGCAGTAAAACAGGGCTCTCCTACGAGCAGTACTTC | CASSKTGLSYEQYF
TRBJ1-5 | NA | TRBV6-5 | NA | TGTGCCAGCAGAGTCAACATAGACAGTAGCAATCAGCCCCGGCATTTT | CASRVNIDSSNQPRHF
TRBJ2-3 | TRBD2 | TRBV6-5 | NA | TGTGCCAGTAGGCTAGCGGGAGTTCGGGCAGATACGCAGTATTTT | CASRLAGVRADTQYF
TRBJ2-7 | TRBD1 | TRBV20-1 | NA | TGCAGTGCAAATACAGGGGCCTTTTCCTACGAGCAGTACTTC | CSANTGAFSYEQYF
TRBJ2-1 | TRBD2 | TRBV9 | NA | TGTGCCAGCAGCCTCGGGACTAGCGGGAGTAAATCCTACAATGAGCAGTTCTTC | CASSLGTSGSKSYNEQFF
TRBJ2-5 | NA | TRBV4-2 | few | TGTGCCAGCAGCCAAGATGGGACGACCCAAGAGACCCAGTACTTC | CASSQDGTTQETQYF
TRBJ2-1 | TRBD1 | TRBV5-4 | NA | TGTGCCAGCAGCTTGGCCGGTAACAGGGGGCGAGGCAATGAGCAGTTCTTC | CASSLAGNRGRGNEQFF
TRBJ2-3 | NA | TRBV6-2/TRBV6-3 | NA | TGTGCCAGCAGTCCCGGCCCTCAGGGGAGCACAGATACGCAGTATTTT | CASSPGPQGSTDTQYF
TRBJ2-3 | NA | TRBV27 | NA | TGTGCCAGCACCCGACCCCCAGATACGCAGTATTTT | CASTRPPDTQYF
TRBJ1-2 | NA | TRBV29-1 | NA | TGCAGCGTTGAAAGTCAGGGGATGAACTATGGCTACACCTTC | CSVESQGMNYGYTF
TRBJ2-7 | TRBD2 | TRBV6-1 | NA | TGTGCCAGCACCAAAATGTTAGCGGGGGGCGAGCAGTACTTC | CASTKMLAGGEQYF
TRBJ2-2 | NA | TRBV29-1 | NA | TGCAGCGTTGACGTCGTTAACACCGGGGAGCTGTTTTTT | CSVDVVNTGELFF
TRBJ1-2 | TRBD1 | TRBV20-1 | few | TGCAGTGCTAGAGATCCGAGGACAGGGGTGGACTACACCTTC | CSARDPRTGVDYTF
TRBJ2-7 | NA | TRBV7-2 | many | TGTGCCAGCAGCTTAGCGATCGGGAGCTCCTACGAGCAGTACTTC | CASSLAIGSSYEQYF
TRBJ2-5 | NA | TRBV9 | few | TGTGCCAGCAGCGAGGGGTGGGCCCAAGAGACCCAGTACTTC | CASSEGWAQETQYF
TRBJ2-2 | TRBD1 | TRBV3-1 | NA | TGTGCCAGCAGCCTCCAAACAGGGGCAAAGGCCGGGGAGCTGTTTTTT | CASSLQTGAKAGELFF
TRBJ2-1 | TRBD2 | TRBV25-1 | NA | TGTGCCAGCGGTCCCGGGACTAGCGGGAGTACCTACAATGAGCAGTTCTTC | CASGPGTSGSTYNEQFF
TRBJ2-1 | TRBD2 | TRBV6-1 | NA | TGTGCCAGCAGTGCCCGGACTAGCGGGGGGTTACAGTTCTTC | CASSARTSGGLQFF
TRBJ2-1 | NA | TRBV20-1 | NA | TGCAGTGCTAGTGTGTCAGGGGGGTACAATGAGCAGTTCTTC | CSASVSGGYNEQFF
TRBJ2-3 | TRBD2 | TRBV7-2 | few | TGTGCCAGCAGCTTAGCGGGAGGGCTGGGAGCAGATACGCAGTATTTT | CASSLAGGLGADTQYF
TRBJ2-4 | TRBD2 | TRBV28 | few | TGTGCCAGCAGTCCGTCGGGGACTAGTAAAAACATTCAGTACTTC | CASSPSGTSKNIQYF
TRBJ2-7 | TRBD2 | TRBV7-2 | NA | TGTGCCAGCAGCTTAGGGCGAGCGGGAGGGGAAGAGCAGTACTTC | CASSLGRAGGEEQYF
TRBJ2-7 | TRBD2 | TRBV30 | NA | TGTGCCTGGAAAGGGGGGCGGGGGGCCTCCTACGAGCAGTACTTC | CAWKGGRGASYEQYF
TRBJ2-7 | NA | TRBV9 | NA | TGCGCCAGCAGCGTAGAGTTGGCGCGGGGAAGGGACAATGAGCAGTACTTC | CASSVELARGRDNEQYF
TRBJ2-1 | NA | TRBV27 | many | TGTGCCAGCAGTTTCCAGGACGAATTTGGTGAGCAGTTCTTC | CASSFQDEFGEQFF
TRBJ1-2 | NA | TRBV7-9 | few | TGTGCCAGCAGCCCTCCCGAAGAGGCGGCTAATGGCTACACCTTC | CASSPPEEAANGYTF
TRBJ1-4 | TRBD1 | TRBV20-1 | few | TGCAGTGCTAGAGATCGGGACAGGCGAACTGAAAAACTGTTTTTT | CSARDRDRRTEKLFF
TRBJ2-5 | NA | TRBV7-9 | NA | TGTGCCAGCAGCTTAGGGGTTATGTTTCCCAGACAAGAGACCCAGTACTTC | CASSLGVMFPRQETQYF
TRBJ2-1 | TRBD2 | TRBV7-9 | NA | TGTGCCAGCAGCTTGATTAGCGGGAAGGCCAATGAGCAGTTCTTC | CASSLISGKANEQFF
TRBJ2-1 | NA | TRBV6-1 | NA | TGTGCCAGCAGTGAAGCGCTTCTTGGGGGGACTTACGATGAGCAGTTCTTC | CASSEALLGGTYDEQFF